This T cell receptor (beta chain) came from a study of blood T cell repertoires in COVID-19. The wider study: Samples representing acute and convalescent COVID-19 were sourced from the United States, Italy and Spain.

This clone was observed a handful of times. Per the authors' pipeline: The authors estimated nucleated cell counts from reference gene primer amplification. Repertoires were generated with immunoSEQ multiplex PCR, while TCRdb's copy carries only in-frame clones and drops some. V and J calls and clone size are given by that table; D and trimming were obtained from the DNA. The sample lists over 100,000 clones, approximately 87% seen once, with about 20% in the top ten. The length of the CDR3 is 14 residues. Germline V gives CDR1 ENHRY, CDR2 SYGVKD. V was trimmed by 4 bases and J by 2 bases, leaving 11 bases between them.

Input material: peripheral blood. The sequence came from a woman aged 60-70 years with acute or convalescent COVID-19. The V gene is TRBV10-3, the J gene TRBJ1-2; D unresolved. In DNA form, the CDR3 reads TGTGCCATCAGTGCGGGTCCGGAGAACTATGGCTACACCTTC. It codes for CAISAGPENYGYTF.